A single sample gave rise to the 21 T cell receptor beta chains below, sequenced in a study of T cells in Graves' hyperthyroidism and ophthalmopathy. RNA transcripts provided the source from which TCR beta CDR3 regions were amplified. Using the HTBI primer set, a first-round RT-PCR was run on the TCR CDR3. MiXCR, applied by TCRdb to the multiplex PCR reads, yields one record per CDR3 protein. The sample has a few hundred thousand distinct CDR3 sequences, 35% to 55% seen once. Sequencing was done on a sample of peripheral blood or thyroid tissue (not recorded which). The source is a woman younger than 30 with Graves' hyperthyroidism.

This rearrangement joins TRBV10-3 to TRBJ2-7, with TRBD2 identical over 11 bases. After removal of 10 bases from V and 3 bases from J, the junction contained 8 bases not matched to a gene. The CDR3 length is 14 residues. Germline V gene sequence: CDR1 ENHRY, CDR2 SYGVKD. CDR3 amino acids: CASSQLAGVYEQYF. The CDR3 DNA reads TGTGCCAGCAGCCAACTAGCGGGAGTCTACGAGCAGTACTTC.

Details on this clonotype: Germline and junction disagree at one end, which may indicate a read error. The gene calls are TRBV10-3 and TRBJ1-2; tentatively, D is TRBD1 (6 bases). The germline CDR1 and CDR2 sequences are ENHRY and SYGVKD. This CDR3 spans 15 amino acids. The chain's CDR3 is CASSRDIEPPNGYTF. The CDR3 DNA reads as TGTGCCAGCAGTCGGGACATCGAACCTCCCAATGGCTACACCTTC.

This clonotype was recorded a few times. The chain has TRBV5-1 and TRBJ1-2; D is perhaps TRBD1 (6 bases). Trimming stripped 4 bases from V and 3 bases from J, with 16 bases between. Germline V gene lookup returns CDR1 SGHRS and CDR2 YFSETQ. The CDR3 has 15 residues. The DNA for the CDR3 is TGCGCCAGCAGCATGGGACCACAGGGAGACTATGGCTACACCTTC. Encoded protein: CASSMGPQGDYGYTF.

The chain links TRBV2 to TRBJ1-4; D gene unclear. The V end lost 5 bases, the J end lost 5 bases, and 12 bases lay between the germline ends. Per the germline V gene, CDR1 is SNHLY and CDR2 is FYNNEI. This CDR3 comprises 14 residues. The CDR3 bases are TGTGCCAGCAGTTACCGTGAGGGCAATGAAAAACTGTTTTTT. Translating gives CASSYREGNEKLFF.

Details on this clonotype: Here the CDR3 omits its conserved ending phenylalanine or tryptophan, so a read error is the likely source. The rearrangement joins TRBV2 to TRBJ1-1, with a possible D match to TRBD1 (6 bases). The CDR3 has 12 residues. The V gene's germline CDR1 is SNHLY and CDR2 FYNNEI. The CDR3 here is CDSSEGTSKAFV. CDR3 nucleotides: TGTGACAGCAGTGAGGGGACAAGTAAAGCTTTCGTT.

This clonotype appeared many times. CDR3 region: CASSEYRADGYTF. The CDR3 nucleotides read TGTGCCAGCAGTGAATACAGGGCGGATGGCTACACCTTC. The J gene is TRBJ1-2, the V gene TRBV2; tentative D call: TRBD1 (6 bases). The V end lost 2 bases, the J end lost 6 bases, and 10 bases lay between the germline ends. CDR1 and CDR2 from the germline V gene are SNHLY and FYNNEI. This CDR3 is 13 amino acids long.

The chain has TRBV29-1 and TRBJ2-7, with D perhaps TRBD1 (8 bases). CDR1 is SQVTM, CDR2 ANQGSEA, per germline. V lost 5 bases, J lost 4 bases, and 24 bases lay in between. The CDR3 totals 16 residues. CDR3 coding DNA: TGCAGCGTTACGACTAGCAGTCCACAGGGGGGTTACGAGCAGTACTTC. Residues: CSVTTSSPQGGYEQYF.

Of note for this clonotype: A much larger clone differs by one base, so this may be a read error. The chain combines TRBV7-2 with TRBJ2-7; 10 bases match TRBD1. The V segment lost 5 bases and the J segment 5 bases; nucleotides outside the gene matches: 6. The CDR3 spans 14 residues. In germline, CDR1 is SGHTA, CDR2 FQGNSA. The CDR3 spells CASSIGQGEDEQYF. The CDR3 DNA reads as TGTGCCAGCAGCATCGGACAGGGGGAGGACGAGCAGTACTTC.

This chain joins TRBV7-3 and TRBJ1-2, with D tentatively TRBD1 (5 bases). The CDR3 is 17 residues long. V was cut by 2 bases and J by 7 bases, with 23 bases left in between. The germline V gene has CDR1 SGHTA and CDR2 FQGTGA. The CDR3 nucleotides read TGTGCCAGCAGCTTATCAGCCCCTGGGAGGGGAGGGCTTGGCTACACCTTC. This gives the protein CASSLSAPGRGGLGYTF.

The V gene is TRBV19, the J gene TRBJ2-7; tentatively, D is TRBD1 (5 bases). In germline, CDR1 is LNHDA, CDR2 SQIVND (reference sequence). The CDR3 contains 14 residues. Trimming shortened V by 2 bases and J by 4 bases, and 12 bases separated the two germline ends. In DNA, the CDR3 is TGTGCCAGTAGTATAAGGCAGGGAAGTTACGAGCAGTACTTC. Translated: CASSIRQGSYEQYF.

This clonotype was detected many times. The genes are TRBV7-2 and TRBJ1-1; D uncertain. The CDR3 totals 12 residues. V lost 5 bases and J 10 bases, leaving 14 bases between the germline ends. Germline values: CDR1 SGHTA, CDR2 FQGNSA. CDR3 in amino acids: CASSLGLLRAFF. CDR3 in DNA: TGTGCCAGCAGCCTAGGGCTACTCCGAGCTTTCTTT.

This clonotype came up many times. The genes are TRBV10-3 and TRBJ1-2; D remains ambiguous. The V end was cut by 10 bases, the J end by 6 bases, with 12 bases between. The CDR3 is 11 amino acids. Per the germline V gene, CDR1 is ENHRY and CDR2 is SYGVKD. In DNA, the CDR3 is TGTGCCACTAGGGATGGACATGGCTACACCTTC. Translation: CATRDGHGYTF.

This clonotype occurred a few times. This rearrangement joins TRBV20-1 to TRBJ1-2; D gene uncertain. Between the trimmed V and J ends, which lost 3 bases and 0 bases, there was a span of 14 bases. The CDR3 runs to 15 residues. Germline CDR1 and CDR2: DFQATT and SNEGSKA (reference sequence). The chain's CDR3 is CSARPLGPSNYGYTF. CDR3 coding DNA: TGCAGTGCTAGGCCTCTCGGGCCCTCTAACTATGGCTACACCTTC.

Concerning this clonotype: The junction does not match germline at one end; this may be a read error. Written as DNA, the CDR3 is TGTGCCGGCAGCCCGAGACAGGGACGAGGATTAGAAAAACTGTTTTTT. As protein: CAGSPRQGRGLEKLFF. The rearrangement uses TRBV7-2 and TRBJ1-4; the match to TRBD1 covers 7 bases. Germline V gene data show CDR1 as SGHTA and CDR2 as FQGNSA. CDR3 size: 16 residues. The full variable domain, completed using reference TRBV7-2 and TRBJ1-4, is GAGVSQSPSNKVTEKGKDVELRCDPISGHTALYWYRQSLGQGLEFLIYFQGNSAPDKSGLPSDRFSAERTGGSVSTLTIQRTQQEDSAVYLCAGSPRQGRGLEKLFFGSGTQLSVL.

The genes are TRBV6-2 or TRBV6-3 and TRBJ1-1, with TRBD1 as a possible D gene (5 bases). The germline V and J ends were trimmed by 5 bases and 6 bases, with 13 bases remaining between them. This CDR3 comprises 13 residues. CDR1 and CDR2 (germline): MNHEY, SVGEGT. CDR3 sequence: CASSGGPGAEAFF. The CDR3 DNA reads TGTGCCAGCAGTGGGGGACCGGGCGCTGAAGCTTTCTTT.

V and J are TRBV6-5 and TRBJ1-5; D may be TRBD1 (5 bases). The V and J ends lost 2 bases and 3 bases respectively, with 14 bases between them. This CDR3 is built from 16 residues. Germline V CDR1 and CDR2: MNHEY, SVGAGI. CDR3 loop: CASSYLKGLINQPQHF. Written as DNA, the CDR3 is TGTGCCAGCAGTTACCTAAAGGGACTGATCAATCAGCCCCAGCATTTT.

CDR3 residues: CASSLVSSFYEQYF. The DNA of the CDR3 is TGTGCCAGCAGTTTAGTGTCCAGTTTCTACGAGCAGTACTTC. The chain uses TRBV12-3 or TRBV12-4 and TRBJ2-7; D remains unclear. The V and J ends lost 1 base and 3 bases respectively, with 10 bases between them. This CDR3 has 14 residues.

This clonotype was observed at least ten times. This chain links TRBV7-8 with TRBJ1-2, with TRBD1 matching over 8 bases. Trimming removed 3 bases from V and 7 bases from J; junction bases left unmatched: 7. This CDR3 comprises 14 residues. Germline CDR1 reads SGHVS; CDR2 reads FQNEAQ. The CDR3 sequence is CASSFTGGLAGYTF. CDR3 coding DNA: TGTGCCAGCAGCTTTACAGGGGGACTAGCTGGCTACACCTTC.

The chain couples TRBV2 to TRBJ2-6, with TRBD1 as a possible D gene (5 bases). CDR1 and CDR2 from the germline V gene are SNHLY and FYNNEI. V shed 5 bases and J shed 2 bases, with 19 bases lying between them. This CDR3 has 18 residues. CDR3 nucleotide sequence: TGTGCCAGCAGTTACTCTCGGCAGGGCATGGCTGGGGCCAACGTCCTGACTTTC. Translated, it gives CASSYSRQGMAGANVLTF.

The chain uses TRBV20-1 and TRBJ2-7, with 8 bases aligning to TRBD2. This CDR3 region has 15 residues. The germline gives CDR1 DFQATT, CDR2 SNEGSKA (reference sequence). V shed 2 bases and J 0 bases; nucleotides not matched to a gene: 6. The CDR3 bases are TGCAGTGCTAGAACCAGCGGGAGTGTCTCCTACGAGCAGTACTTC. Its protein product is CSARTSGSVSYEQYF.

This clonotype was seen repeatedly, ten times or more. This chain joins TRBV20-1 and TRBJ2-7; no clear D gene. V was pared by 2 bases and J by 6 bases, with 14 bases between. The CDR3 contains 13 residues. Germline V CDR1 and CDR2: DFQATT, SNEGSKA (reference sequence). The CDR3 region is CSARLPTGPEQYF. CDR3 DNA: TGCAGTGCTAGATTGCCTACGGGTCCCGAGCAGTACTTC.